This entry features one T cell receptor (beta chain) sequence. The antigen remains undetermined. Germline V CDR1 and CDR2: SGHRS, YFSETQ. This CDR3 has 18 amino acids. The J segment lost 1 base and the V segment lost 4 bases, leaving 7 bases of the junction unmatched. The source of the sample is a study of blood T cells in healthy people across ages. Using a J-beta primer mix together with a sample-barcoded 5' primer, a second PCR was run for about 6 to 12 cycles. TCRdb used MiXCR to reprocess the 5' RACE reads, holding one entry per CDR3 protein. The table has hundreds of thousands of distinct CDR3 sequences, 20% to 25% seen once. Study-level findings and limits: With age, beta diversity per million T cells declined roughly linearly, significantly by 40. Higher diversity, along with more naive CD4+ cells, distinguished long-lived donors from aged donors.

The sequencing input was blood. The origin of this receptor is a man aged 70 or older in good health. V usage is TRBV5-1 and J usage is TRBJ2-4; TRBD2 agrees at 14 bases. The chain's CDR3 is CASSPGLAGDRAKNIQYF. In nucleotides, the CDR3 is TGCGCCAGCAGCCCGGGACTAGCGGGAGATCGGGCCAAAAACATTCAGTACTTC.